The 9 T cell receptor beta chains below come from one sample, sequenced in a study of early stage breast cancer tumors. Libraries were prepared by immunoSEQ multiplex PCR; TCRdb keeps only in-frame clonotypes and omits some of them. Of 25,000 to 35,000 clones listed, roughly four fifths were seen once; the top ten hold 4% to 5%. Sequences were obtained from blood. Receptors were obtained from a person aged 40-50 years with breast cancer.

The V gene is TRBV5-6, the J gene TRBJ2-7; 10 bases fit TRBD2. TRBJ2-5 matches the DNA end more closely, so the J call is doubtful. The V gene's germline CDR1 is SGHDT and CDR2 YYEEEE. The CDR3 is 16 residues long. The CDR3 reads CASSWGLASVLETQYF. Written as DNA, the CDR3 is TGTGCCAGCAGCTGGGGACTAGCGTCCGTCTTGGAGACCCAGTACTTC.

This clone was recorded a few times. The J gene is TRBJ2-7, the V gene TRBV7-2; D not resolved. CDR3 length: 14 residues. V shed 6 bases and J shed 7 bases, with 19 bases lying between them. The germline CDR1 and CDR2 sequences are SGHTA and FQGNSA. The CDR3 nucleotides are TGTGCCAGCAGTCATAGAGAAGGCCCCCTGGAGCAGTACTTC. Encoded protein: CASSHREGPLEQYF.

V is TRBV5-3 and J is TRBJ2-2; D possibly corresponds to TRBD2 (5 bases). TRBV5-3 is annotated as an ORF whose role is uncertain. CDR3 size: 18 residues. Deletions cut 4 bases from V and 2 bases from J, with 21 bases between. The CDR3 loop is CARSARALNEINTGELFF. The CDR3 region has the DNA TGTGCCAGAAGCGCGAGGGCCCTGAATGAAATAAACACCGGGGAGCTGTTTTTT.

V is TRBV28 and J is TRBJ2-1, with TRBD2 identical over 13 bases. CDR3 length: 14 amino acids. The germline CDR1 and CDR2 sequences are MDHEN and SYDVKM. V gave up 6 bases and J gave up 4 bases; unmatched junction bases: 0. In DNA, the CDR3 is TGTGCCAGCAGGGGACTAGCGGGGTACAATGAGCAGTTCTTC. This gives the protein CASRGLAGYNEQFF.

The gene calls are TRBV9 and TRBJ2-5, with unresolved D. This CDR3 has 14 residues. The V and J ends lost 4 bases and 2 bases respectively, with 12 bases between them. Germline CDR1 and CDR2: SGDLS and YYNGEE. The CDR3: CASSISADQETQYF. The CDR3 DNA reads TGTGCCAGCAGCATTTCAGCCGATCAAGAGACCCAGTACTTC.

This chain joins TRBV5-8 and TRBJ1-2, with 8 bases aligning to TRBD1. Germline assignment: CDR1 SGHTS and CDR2 YDEGEE. The CDR3 spans 13 residues. V lost 4 bases, J lost 8 bases, and 7 bases stayed unmatched. CDR3 loop: CASSTTGGSGYTF. CDR3 DNA sequence: TGTGCCAGCAGCACCACAGGGGGATCGGGCTACACCTTC.

V usage is TRBV6-1 and J usage is TRBJ2-3; 12 bases are a match to TRBD2. The CDR3 length is 15 residues. V lost 5 bases, J lost 4 bases, and 4 bases stayed unmatched. Germline CDR1 is MNHNS and CDR2 is SASEGT. The CDR3 is CASSRGLAGPDTQYF. The CDR3 DNA reads TGTGCCAGCAGTCGGGGACTAGCGGGCCCAGATACGCAGTATTTT.

The rearrangement uses TRBV7-3 and TRBJ2-1; 8 bases map to TRBD2. V gave up 5 bases and J gave up 9 bases; unmatched junction bases: 6. Germline lookup yields CDR1 SGHTA and CDR2 FQGTGA. CDR3 length: 13 amino acids. The CDR3 region has the DNA TGTGCCAGCAGCCGGGGGGGCAGAGGTGAGCAGTTCTTC. Amino acid sequence: CASSRGGRGEQFF.

DNA for the CDR3: TGTGCCAGCAGCTTCCGGGGGGGCTACACCTTC. Translated: CASSFRGGYTF. V usage is TRBV11-2 and J usage is TRBJ1-2, with a possible D match to TRBD1 (5 bases). V gave up 3 bases and J gave up 8 bases, with 7 bases separating them. Germline CDR1 SGHAT, CDR2 FQNNGV. This CDR3 comprises 11 residues. Supplemented by reference TRBV11-2 and TRBJ1-2, the full variable domain reads EAGVAQSPRYKIIEKRQSVAFWCNPISGHATLYWYQQILGQGPKLLIQFQNNGVVDDSQLPKDRFSAERLKGVDSTLKIQPAKLEDSAVYLCASSFRGGYTFGSGTRLTVV.